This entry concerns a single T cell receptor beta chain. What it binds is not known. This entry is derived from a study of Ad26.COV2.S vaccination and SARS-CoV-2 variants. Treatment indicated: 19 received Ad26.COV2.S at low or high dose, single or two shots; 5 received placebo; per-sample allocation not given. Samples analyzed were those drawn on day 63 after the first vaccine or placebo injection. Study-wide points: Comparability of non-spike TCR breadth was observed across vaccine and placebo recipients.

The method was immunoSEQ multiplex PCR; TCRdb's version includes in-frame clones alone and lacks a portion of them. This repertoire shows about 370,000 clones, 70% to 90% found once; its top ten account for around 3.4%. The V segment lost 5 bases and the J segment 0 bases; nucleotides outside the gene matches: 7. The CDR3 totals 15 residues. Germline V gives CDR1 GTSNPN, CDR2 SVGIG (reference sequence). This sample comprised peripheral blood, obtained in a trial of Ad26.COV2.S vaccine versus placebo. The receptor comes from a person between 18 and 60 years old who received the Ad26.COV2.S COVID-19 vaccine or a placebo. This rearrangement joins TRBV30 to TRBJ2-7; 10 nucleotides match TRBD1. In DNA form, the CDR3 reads TGTGCCTGGTCCTTCCGGGACAGGGGCTCCTACGAGCAGTACTTC. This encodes CAWSFRDRGSYEQYF.